This TCR beta chain was retrieved from a study of blood T cell repertoires in COVID-19. Study information: Sources were T cells, B-cell-depleted T cells, or PBMCs; the material itself was cDNA or gDNA.

Measured with immunoSEQ multiplex PCR; TCRdb has only the in-frame clones, and not every one. The profile shows about 28,000 clones, around 90% of them singletons. Germline V CDR1 and CDR2: MNHEY, SMNVEV (reference sequence). This CDR3 spans 15 amino acids. With 7 bases clipped from V and 7 bases from J, the junction kept 16 bases outside the gene matches. The sample taken for sequencing was peripheral blood. This TCR derives from a man aged 60 to 69 with active COVID-19. The J gene is TRBJ2-7, the V gene TRBV27, with 7 positions matching TRBD1. CDR3 DNA sequence: TGTGCCAGCAAATCCTTGGACAGGCCATTTGCTGAGCAGTACTTC. As protein: CASKSLDRPFAEQYF.